The rows below give T cell receptor beta chains drawn from one sample of a study of control samples from healthy donors and cancer patients. Profiled with immunoSEQ multiplex PCR; TCRdb holds only in-frame clones, not every one. The sample has roughly 69,000 clones; approximately 86% are singletons. Input material: blood. Receptor source: a man between 60 and 75 years old in good health. Each CDR3 is given with its conserved first and last residue. Fields, in order: J gene, clone size, D gene, V gene, CDR3 DNA, CDR3 protein. The D gene is left open where the match is weak. Not every row has a clone size; where given, it reads once, few, many or a size class.

j_gene: TRBJ1-5; abundance: -; d_gene: -; v_gene: TRBV3-1/TRBV3-2; CDR3nt: TGTGCCAGCAGCCAGAGGACAGCCGATCAGCCCCAGCATTTT; CDR3aa: CASSQRTADQPQHF
j_gene: TRBJ2-5; abundance: -; d_gene: -; v_gene: TRBV7-2; CDR3nt: TGTGCCAGCAGCTTAAGTGGGAATCGGCCAGAGACCCAGTACTTC; CDR3aa: CASSLSGNRPETQYF
j_gene: TRBJ2-6; abundance: -; d_gene: -; v_gene: TRBV29-1; CDR3nt: TGCAGCGTTGCGATGGACTCTGGGGCCAACGTCCTGACTTTC; CDR3aa: CSVAMDSGANVLTF
j_gene: TRBJ1-1; abundance: once; d_gene: -; v_gene: TRBV6-6; CDR3nt: TGTGCCAGCAGTTTCCAGAAAACGAACACTGAAGCTTTCTTT; CDR3aa: CASSFQKTNTEAFF
j_gene: TRBJ2-3; abundance: -; d_gene: -; v_gene: TRBV14; CDR3nt: TGTGCCAGCAGCCAACACGTCGGCACAGGGGCGGGGGATACGCAGTATTTT; CDR3aa: CASSQHVGTGAGDTQYF
j_gene: TRBJ1-2; abundance: -; d_gene: TRBD1; v_gene: TRBV14; CDR3nt: TGTGCCAGCAGCCGCCGGGGACAGGGGGCTAACTATGGCTACACCTTC; CDR3aa: CASSRRGQGANYGYTF
j_gene: TRBJ1-2; abundance: few; d_gene: -; v_gene: TRBV19; CDR3nt: TGTGCCAGTAGTATAGATCAGGCGAGCTCGGGAGGCTACACCTTC; CDR3aa: CASSIDQASSGGYTF
j_gene: TRBJ2-1; abundance: -; d_gene: -; v_gene: TRBV3-1/TRBV3-2; CDR3nt: TGTGCCAGCAGCCAAGGACCAGGGTCACAGTTCTTC; CDR3aa: CASSQGPGSQFF
j_gene: TRBJ2-5; abundance: few; d_gene: TRBD2; v_gene: TRBV30; CDR3nt: TGTGCCTGGAGTCCCGGGGGGGGAGGGGAGACCCAGTACTTC; CDR3aa: CAWSPGGGGETQYF
j_gene: TRBJ2-7; abundance: -; d_gene: -; v_gene: TRBV5-4; CDR3nt: TGTGCCAGCAGCTCCTCCGGGACTGCCTCCTACGAGCAGTACTTC; CDR3aa: CASSSSGTASYEQYF
j_gene: TRBJ1-6; abundance: -; d_gene: -; v_gene: TRBV27; CDR3nt: TGTGCCAGCAGTCCCAGGACTGATTATAATTCACCCCTCCACTTT; CDR3aa: CASSPRTDYNSPLHF
j_gene: TRBJ1-2; abundance: -; d_gene: -; v_gene: TRBV7-8; CDR3nt: TGTGCCAGCAGCTTAGGCGGGGGCACCGGTGGCTACACCTTC; CDR3aa: CASSLGGGTGGYTF
j_gene: TRBJ2-7; abundance: once; d_gene: TRBD2; v_gene: TRBV6-5; CDR3nt: TGTGCCAGCAGTCGCGGACTAGCGGGCGAGCAGTACTTC; CDR3aa: CASSRGLAGEQYF